This passage covers 25 T cell receptor beta chains from one sample sequenced in a study of vaccination and CD4 T cells after COVID-19. Sequenced with the Oncomine TCR Beta short-read assay was DNA taken from cultured CD4+ T cells. From the PCR reads, TCRdb called clonotypes with MiXCR, one entry per CDR3 protein. In the table there are about 26,000 distinct CDR3 sequences, around two fifths of which are singletons. The time point was: late sampling 161 to 241 days after vaccination in a few convalescent patients. Treatment in this sample: 10-day PBMC culture with coronavirus spike peptide pools or control peptides (ViraFEST assay). These receptors have no known antigen. The source was CD4+ T cells from blood, cultured in vitro, collected about 7 months after SARS-CoV-2 vaccination. These receptors were obtained from a human donor who had recovered from COVID-19.

This clonotype was detected a few times. This chain links TRBV19 with TRBJ2-5, with D possibly matching TRBD1 (6 bases). The germline CDR1 and CDR2 sequences are LNHDA and SQIVND (reference sequence). Deletions cut 7 bases from V and 4 bases from J, with 10 bases between. The CDR3 is 12 residues long. CDR3: CASKETGETQYF. CDR3 in DNA: TGTGCCAGTAAGGAGACAGGAGAGACCCAGTACTTC.

This clonotype was seen a handful of times. The rearrangement links TRBV6-1 to TRBJ2-5; D unclear. The CDR3 loop spans 14 amino acids. Trimming removed 5 bases at V and 5 bases at J, with 15 bases between. CDR1 is MNHNS and CDR2 is SASEGT in the germline V gene. The CDR3, as DNA: TGTGCCAGCAGTCCTGACCCGGGCGTGGAGACCCAGTACTTC. It is translated as CASSPDPGVETQYF.

This clonotype was found a few times. The chain carries TRBV20-1 and TRBJ2-3; D uncertain. There are 13 residues in the CDR3. Germline CDR1 and CDR2: DFQATT and SNEGSKA (reference sequence). The V gene lost 1 base and the J gene lost 4 bases, with 9 bases spanning the gap. The CDR3 reads CSARGGSADTQYF. CDR3 bases: TGCAGTGCTAGAGGCGGTAGTGCAGATACGCAGTATTTT.

CDR3 DNA: TGTGCCAGCAGGGGGGGACTAGCGGGGACCTACGAGCAGTACTTC. It yields the protein CASRGGLAGTYEQYF. The chain has TRBV6-1 and TRBJ2-7; 13 bases agree with TRBD2. The trim removed 6 bases at V and 2 bases at J, leaving 4 bases unmatched. The CDR3 is 15 amino acids. CDR1 and CDR2 from the germline V gene are MNHNS and SASEGT.

This clonotype was observed a handful of times. The rearrangement joins TRBV28 to TRBJ2-7, with a possible D match to TRBD1 (5 bases). This CDR3 is 14 amino acids long. Germline CDR1 reads MDHEN; CDR2 reads SYDVKM. Trimming stripped 2 bases from V and 0 bases from J, with 8 bases between. The CDR3 coding sequence is TGTGCCAGCAGTTTAGTCCAGGGCTCCTACGAGCAGTACTTC. This codes for CASSLVQGSYEQYF.

The chain has TRBV7-9 and TRBJ2-7; no definite D call. The CDR3 loop spans 12 amino acids. Germline-derived CDR1 and CDR2 are SEHNR and FQNEAQ (reference sequence). Trimming took 6 bases from V and 3 from J, leaving 9 bases between them. Written as DNA, the CDR3 is TGTGCCAGCAGATATTCGGACTACGAGCAGTACTTC. Protein: CASRYSDYEQYF.

The V and J genes are TRBV20-1 and TRBJ2-5, with D hard to call. The CDR3 sequence is 13 residues long. The V and J ends lost 3 bases and 1 base respectively, with 9 bases between them. Looked up from germline, CDR1 is DFQATT and CDR2 is SNEGSKA (reference sequence). In DNA, the CDR3 is TGCAGTGCTAGTCCTACATCCCAAGAGACCCAGTACTTC. It encodes CSASPTSQETQYF.

The V gene is TRBV7-3, the J gene TRBJ2-5; D ambiguous. CDR3 size: 14 residues. Germline V gives CDR1 SGHTA, CDR2 FQGTGA. Between the trimmed V and J ends, which lost 3 bases and 1 base, there was a span of 9 bases. The CDR3 sequence is CASSFFPGQETQYF. CDR3 nucleotides: TGTGCCAGCAGCTTTTTTCCGGGCCAAGAGACCCAGTACTTC.

The chain carries TRBV20-1 and TRBJ2-3, with 9 bases aligning to TRBD2. CDR1 is DFQATT, CDR2 SNEGSKA, per germline (reference sequence). There are 15 residues in the CDR3. The V and J ends lost 3 bases and 4 bases, in that order; junction bases with no gene match: 8. The CDR3 coding sequence is TGCAGTGCTAGGGCGGGAGGGGGAGGGCCAGATACGCAGTATTTT. This sequence encodes CSARAGGGGPDTQYF.

The chain employs TRBV7-3 and TRBJ2-1; 8 nucleotides line up with TRBD2. J was trimmed by 3 bases and V by 5 bases; bases with no gene match: 9. The V gene's germline CDR1 is SGHTA and CDR2 FQGTGA. This CDR3 spans 16 amino acids. The CDR3 region has the DNA TGTGCCAGCAGCCCTACCGGGACTAGAGTCTACAATGAGCAGTTCTTC. It codes for CASSPTGTRVYNEQFF. Variable domain in full (rest from reference TRBV7-3 and TRBJ2-1): GAGVSQTPSNKVTEKGKYVELRCDPISGHTALYWYRQSLGQGPEFLIYFQGTGAADDSGLPNDRFFAVRPEGSVSTLKIQRTERGDSAVYLCASSPTGTRVYNEQFFGPGTRLTVL.

The chain employs TRBV15 and TRBJ2-5; tentative D call: TRBD2 (5 bases). CDR3 length: 14 amino acids. V was shortened by 8 bases and J by 1 base, with 14 bases between the two germline ends. Germline lookup yields CDR1 LNHNV and CDR2 YYDKDF (reference sequence). For the CDR3, the DNA is TGTGCCACCGGGGAGAGACGGACCCAAGAGACCCAGTACTTC. It encodes CATGERRTQETQYF.

This clonotype was detected only a few times. The chain employs TRBV27 and TRBJ1-1; D may be TRBD1 (6 bases). The CDR3 is 15 amino acids. The germline V gene has CDR1 MNHEY and CDR2 SMNVEV (reference sequence). The V end lost 7 bases, the J end lost 1 base, and 16 bases lay between the germline ends. DNA of the CDR3: TGTGCCAGCAAAATGTACAGGGTTAGGAACACTGAAGCTTTCTTT. This encodes CASKMYRVRNTEAFF.

This clonotype was seen more than once but under ten times. The rearrangement joins TRBV20-1 to TRBJ1-5; 8 nucleotides agree with TRBD1. The CDR3 is made up of 14 amino acids. Germline lookup yields CDR1 DFQATT and CDR2 SNEGSKA (reference sequence). Unmatched junction bases numbered 3, after V lost 3 bases and J lost 2 bases. For the CDR3, the DNA is TGCAGTGCTAGCCTGACAGGGGGCAATCAGCCCCAGCATTTT. As protein: CSASLTGGNQPQHF.

The DNA for the CDR3 is TGTGCCAGCAGTGACATGCAGGGGGCGCGATCTGGCTACACCTTC. Protein: CASSDMQGARSGYTF. The chain has TRBV6-1 and TRBJ1-2, with 8 bases matching TRBD1. CDR1 and CDR2 from the germline V gene are MNHNS and SASEGT. Losses at the gene ends were 3 bases for V and 7 bases for J; bases not matched to a gene: 10. The CDR3 totals 15 residues.

The chain combines TRBV6-5 with TRBJ2-1; D uncertain. V shed 2 bases and J shed 4 bases, with 9 bases lying between them. The CDR3 spans 14 residues. Germline assignment: CDR1 MNHEY and CDR2 SVGAGI. The CDR3 DNA follows: TGTGCCAGCAGTTACCGAGACGGGTACAATGAGCAGTTCTTC. It codes for CASSYRDGYNEQFF.

This clonotype has just a few counts. The chain employs TRBV7-9 and TRBJ2-1; 7 bases map to TRBD2. Trimming removed 1 base from V and 4 bases from J; junction bases left unmatched: 4. The CDR3 covers 15 residues. The germline CDR1 and CDR2 sequences are SEHNR and FQNEAQ (reference sequence). This chain's CDR3 is CASSLVLGGYNEQFF. CDR3 DNA: TGTGCCAGCAGCTTAGTTCTGGGGGGGTACAATGAGCAGTTCTTC.

The rearrangement uses TRBV6-5 and TRBJ2-7, with 16 bases that match TRBD2. The V segment lost 0 bases and the J segment 2 bases; nucleotides outside the gene matches: 4. This CDR3 spans 18 amino acids. CDR1 and CDR2 (germline): MNHEY, SVGAGI. The CDR3 here is CASSYSPGLAGGTYEQYF. The CDR3 DNA follows: TGTGCCAGCAGTTACTCACCGGGACTAGCGGGAGGGACCTACGAGCAGTACTTC.

V and J are TRBV28 and TRBJ2-5; D may be TRBD1 or TRBD2 (5 bases each). Germline CDR1 reads MDHEN; CDR2 reads SYDVKM. The CDR3 runs 13 residues. V dropped 3 bases and J dropped 6 bases, with 11 bases sitting between them. The CDR3 sequence: CASSFGAVKTQYF. The CDR3 nucleotides are TGTGCCAGCAGTTTCGGGGCGGTGAAGACCCAGTACTTC.

J is TRBJ2-7 and V is TRBV2, with a possible D match to TRBD1 (6 bases). Germline V CDR1 and CDR2: SNHLY, FYNNEI. With 7 bases removed from V and 4 bases from J, the gap between germline ends came to 14 bases. The length of the CDR3 is 13 residues. CDR3 nucleotide sequence: TGTGCCAGCATGGCTGACAGGCTTTACGAGCAGTACTTC. Protein: CASMADRLYEQYF.

This clonotype appeared once. V and J are TRBV19 and TRBJ2-5; 7 nucleotides agree with TRBD1. Germline lookup yields CDR1 LNHDA and CDR2 SQIVND (reference sequence). J was trimmed by 2 bases and V by 9 bases; bases with no gene match: 12. The CDR3 has 15 amino acids. DNA for the CDR3: TGTGCCAGAGGGGGCAGCGGACGAGAACAAGAGACCCAGTACTTC. Its protein is CARGGSGREQETQYF.

In this sample, this clonotype turned up a few times. The chain carries TRBV7-7 and TRBJ2-7; 8 positions agree with TRBD1. V was clipped by 3 bases and J by 7 bases; unmatched bases: 5. Germline loops: CDR1 SSHAT, CDR2 FNYEAQ (reference sequence). The CDR3 spans 13 residues. CDR3 DNA sequence: TGTGCCAGCAGCTTGGACAGGGTGGGGGAGCAGTACTTC. This sequence encodes CASSLDRVGEQYF.

A few counts support this clonotype. This rearrangement joins TRBV20-1 to TRBJ2-1; D call uncertain. Trimming pared 3 bases from V and 8 bases from J, leaving 11 bases between. The CDR3 loop spans 12 amino acids. Germline CDR1 and CDR2: DFQATT and SNEGSKA (reference sequence). The CDR3 nucleotides read TGCAGTGCTAGGACCCCATTGGATGAGCAGTTCTTC. Protein sequence: CSARTPLDEQFF.

On this clonotype: A much bigger clone sits one base away, suggesting this may be a read error. The rearrangement links TRBV20-1 to TRBJ1-5, with a possible D match to TRBD1 (5 bases). CDR3 length equals 13 residues. Germline assignment: CDR1 DFQATT and CDR2 SNEGSKA (reference sequence). The V and J ends lost 7 bases and 7 bases respectively, with 17 bases between them. DNA of the CDR3: TGCAGTGTCCGTGGGAGGGGCGAACAGCCCCAGCATTTT. It translates to CSVRGRGEQPQHF.

Concerning this clonotype itself: The CDR3 does not close with the conserved phenylalanine or tryptophan, likely indicating a read error. The genes are TRBV27 and TRBJ1-5, with no clear D. CDR3 length: 12 amino acids. Germline values: CDR1 MNHEY, CDR2 SMNVEV (reference sequence). V lost 6 bases and J lost 1, with 4 bases in between. The chain's CDR3 is CASRGSNQPQHS. Written as DNA, the CDR3 is TGTGCCAGCAGGGGGAGCAATCAGCCCCAGCATTCT.

The chain carries TRBV28 and TRBJ1-2, with 9 bases fitting TRBD1. CDR1 and CDR2 from the germline V gene are MDHEN and SYDVKM. This CDR3 region has 13 residues. The J segment lost 8 bases and the V segment lost 3 bases, leaving 4 bases of the junction unmatched. CDR3 nucleotide sequence: TGTGCCAGCAGTTTTACAGGGGGCGTCGGCTACACCTTC. Translating gives CASSFTGGVGYTF.